The rows below give T cell receptor beta chains drawn from one sample of a study of control samples from healthy donors and cancer patients. Using immunoSEQ multiplex PCR, the repertoire was profiled, and TCRdb retains in-frame clones only, with some absent. The sample yields some 150,000 clones, roughly nine tenths seen once. What was sequenced was blood. The source is a woman aged 25 to 39 in good health. Both conserved end residues are part of each CDR3. Only some rows state a clone size, as once, few, many or a class for expanded clones.

V	size	J	CDR3
TRBV18	NA	TRBJ2-1	CASSPRVAEYNEQFF
TRBV19	once	TRBJ2-3	CASSIGGLSTDTQYF
TRBV18	NA	TRBJ2-1	CASSPTGTRAGNEQFF
TRBV4-3	few	TRBJ1-3	CASSQSLQGTPGNTIYF
TRBV10-2	NA	TRBJ2-2	CASSRLAGGPNTGELFF
TRBV18	NA	TRBJ2-1	CASSSALYNEQFF
TRBV19	NA	TRBJ1-1	CASNGMNTEAFF
TRBV4-2	NA	TRBJ1-1	CASSRSGTGVSNTEAFF
TRBV6-2/TRBV6-3	NA	TRBJ2-5	CASSYPPQETQYF
TRBV10-3	NA	TRBJ2-5	CAISDGGGLETQYF
TRBV11-2	NA	TRBJ2-5	CASSLGGPQETQYF
TRBV7-9	NA	TRBJ1-5	CASSFSEGSNQPQHF
TRBV6-6	NA	TRBJ1-4	CASSYGQGGGNEKLFF
TRBV6-2/TRBV6-3	NA	TRBJ1-4	CASSYYRGQEEKLFF
TRBV6-5	few	TRBJ1-3	CASKQGSGNTIYF
TRBV7-9	NA	TRBJ2-6	CASSLTGTLSGANVLTF
TRBV4-1	NA	TRBJ2-1	CASSQDRGSSYNEQFF
TRBV6-5	NA	TRBJ1-1	CASSYRTNTEAFF
TRBV6-5	NA	TRBJ1-1	CASSYRGQAFF
TRBV19	NA	TRBJ2-7	CASSTSSGSSYEQYF
TRBV6-4	NA	TRBJ1-2	CASSVYGYTF
TRBV9	NA	TRBJ2-7	CASSVGRDTYEQYF
TRBV24-1	NA	TRBJ2-1	CATSDLRQGNEQFF
TRBV5-8	NA	TRBJ2-7	CASSLARAYEQYF
TRBV3-1/TRBV3-2	NA	TRBJ2-1	CASSPGLPSSYNEQFF
TRBV6-6	NA	TRBJ1-5	CASSKNRGESNQPQHF
TRBV29-1	NA	TRBJ1-2	CSVGDTLRTNYGYTF
TRBV5-1	NA	TRBJ1-2	CASSVITGDYGYTF
TRBV11-1	NA	TRBJ1-2	CASSKGQNYGYTF
TRBV5-5	NA	TRBJ2-7	CASSGRQGAYEQYF
TRBV28	NA	TRBJ1-3	CATRQGTGNTIYF
TRBV14	NA	TRBJ2-7	CASSLTSGREVQYF
TRBV11-1	NA	TRBJ2-7	CASSLRNREGYEQYF
TRBV7-2	NA	TRBJ1-2	CASSWTGEYGYTF
TRBV6-1	NA	TRBJ2-4	CASSDRGTKNIQYF
TRBV21-1	NA	TRBJ2-3	CASSKRLRDSRTDTQYF
TRBV7-3	once	TRBJ2-4	CASSYPDRGLAKNIQYF
TRBV4-1	NA	TRBJ2-1	CASSQAAEQFF
TRBV10-1	once	TRBJ2-3	CASSEFGTGLGDTQYF
TRBV27	once	TRBJ1-2	CASSLELGYGYTF
TRBV7-9	NA	TRBJ1-1	CASSLAGGAEAFF
TRBV28	NA	TRBJ1-3	CASTPTGGTGNTIYF
TRBV28	NA	TRBJ1-5	CASSLSLNQPQHF
TRBV20-1	NA	TRBJ2-2	CSASLGDKDTGELFF
TRBV6-1	NA	TRBJ2-5	CASSEAGTGFETQYF
TRBV19	NA	TRBJ1-2	CASSTGFGYTF
TRBV19	NA	TRBJ1-6	CASSISGQANSPLHF
TRBV30	NA	TRBJ1-1	CAWSAARLNTEAFF
TRBV5-1	NA	TRBJ1-1	CASSLALNTEAFF
TRBV6-5	NA	TRBJ1-1	CASSSRQGMNTEAFF
TRBV10-2	NA	TRBJ1-6	CASSESGTDNSPLHF
TRBV4-1	NA	TRBJ1-1	CASSLRDTNTEAFF
TRBV18	NA	TRBJ1-4	CASSDRWGNEKLFF
TRBV6-5	NA	TRBJ1-2	CASSYPAQGDYGYTF
TRBV11-2	NA	TRBJ1-3	CASRHFSGNTIYF